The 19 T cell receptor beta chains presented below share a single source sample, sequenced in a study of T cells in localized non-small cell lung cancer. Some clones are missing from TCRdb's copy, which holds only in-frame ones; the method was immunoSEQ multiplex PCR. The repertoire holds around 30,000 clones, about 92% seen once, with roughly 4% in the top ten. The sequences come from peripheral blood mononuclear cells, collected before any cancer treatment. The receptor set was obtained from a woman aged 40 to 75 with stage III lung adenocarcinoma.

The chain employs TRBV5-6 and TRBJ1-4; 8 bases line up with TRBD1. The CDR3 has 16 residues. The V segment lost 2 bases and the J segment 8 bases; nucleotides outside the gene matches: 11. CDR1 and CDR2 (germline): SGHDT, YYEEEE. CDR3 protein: CASSFGQGAQSEKLFF. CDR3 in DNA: TGTGCCAGCAGCTTCGGGCAGGGGGCCCAGAGCGAAAAACTGTTTTTT.

CDR3 bases: TGTGCCAGCAGCTTAGGGGACAGGGGGGCGGGGGAGCAGTACTTC. It translates to CASSLGDRGAGEQYF. The gene calls are TRBV11-2 and TRBJ2-7, with 11 bases matching TRBD1. Trimming removed 1 base from V and 7 bases from J; junction bases left unmatched: 6. CDR3 length equals 15 residues. Looked up from germline, CDR1 is SGHAT and CDR2 is FQNNGV.

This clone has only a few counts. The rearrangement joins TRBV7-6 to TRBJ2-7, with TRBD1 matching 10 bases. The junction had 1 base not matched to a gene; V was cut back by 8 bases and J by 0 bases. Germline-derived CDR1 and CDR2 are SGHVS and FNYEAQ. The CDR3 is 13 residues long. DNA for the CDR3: TGTGCCAGCGGGACAGGGGACTCCTACGAGCAGTACTTC. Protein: CASGTGDSYEQYF.

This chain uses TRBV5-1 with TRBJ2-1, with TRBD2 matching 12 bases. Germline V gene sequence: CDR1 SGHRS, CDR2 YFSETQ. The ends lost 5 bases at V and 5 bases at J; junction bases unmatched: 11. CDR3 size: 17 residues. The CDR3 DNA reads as TGCGCCAGCAGTCTTTCTAGCGGGGGGGTACAAGACAATGAGCAGTTCTTC. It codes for CASSLSSGGVQDNEQFF.

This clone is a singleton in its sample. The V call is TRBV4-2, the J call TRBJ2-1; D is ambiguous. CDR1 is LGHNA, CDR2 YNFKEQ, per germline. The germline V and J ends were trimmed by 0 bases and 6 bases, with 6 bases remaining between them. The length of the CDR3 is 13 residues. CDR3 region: CASSQEGVNEQFF. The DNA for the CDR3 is TGTGCCAGCAGCCAAGAAGGAGTCAATGAGCAGTTCTTC.

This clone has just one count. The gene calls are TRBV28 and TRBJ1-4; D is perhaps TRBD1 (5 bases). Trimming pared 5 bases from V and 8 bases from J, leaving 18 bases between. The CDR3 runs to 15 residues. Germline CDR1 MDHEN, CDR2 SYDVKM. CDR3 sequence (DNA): TGTGCCAGCAGTGCAAATTTGGGGGAGCGGGAAAAACTGTTTTTT. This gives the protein CASSANLGEREKLFF.

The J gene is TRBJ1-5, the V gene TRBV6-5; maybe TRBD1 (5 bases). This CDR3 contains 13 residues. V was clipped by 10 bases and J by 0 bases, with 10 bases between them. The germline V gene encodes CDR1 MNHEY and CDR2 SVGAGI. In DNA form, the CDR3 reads TGTGCCACTGGGAGGGGTAGCAATCAGCCCCAGCATTTT. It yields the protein CATGRGSNQPQHF.

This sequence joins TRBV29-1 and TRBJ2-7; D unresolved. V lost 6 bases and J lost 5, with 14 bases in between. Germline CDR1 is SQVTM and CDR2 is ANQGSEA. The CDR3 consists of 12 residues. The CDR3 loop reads CSVWAGTNEQYF. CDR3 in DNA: TGCAGCGTCTGGGCCGGAACCAACGAGCAGTACTTC.

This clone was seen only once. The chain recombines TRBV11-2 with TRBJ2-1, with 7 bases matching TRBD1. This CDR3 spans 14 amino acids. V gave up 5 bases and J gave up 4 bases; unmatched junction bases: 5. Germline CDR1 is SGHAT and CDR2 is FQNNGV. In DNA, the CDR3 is TGTGCCAGCAGCGTGGGACAGATTTACAATGAGCAGTTCTTC. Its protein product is CASSVGQIYNEQFF.

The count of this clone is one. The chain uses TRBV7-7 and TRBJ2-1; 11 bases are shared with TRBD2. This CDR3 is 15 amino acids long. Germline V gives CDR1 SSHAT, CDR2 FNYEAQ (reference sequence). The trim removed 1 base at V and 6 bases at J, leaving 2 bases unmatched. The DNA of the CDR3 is TGTGCCAGCAGCTTAGTAGCGGGAGGGTTCAATGAGCAGTTCTTC. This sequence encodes CASSLVAGGFNEQFF.

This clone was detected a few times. CDR3 DNA sequence: TGTGCCAGCAGCAAGCAACAGGGTAGCAATCAGCCCCAGCATTTT. It encodes CASSKQQGSNQPQHF. This sequence joins TRBV21-1 and TRBJ1-5; the table's D call of TRBD1 was not tested on the DNA. TRBV21-1 constitutes a pseudogene. This CDR3 comprises 15 residues.

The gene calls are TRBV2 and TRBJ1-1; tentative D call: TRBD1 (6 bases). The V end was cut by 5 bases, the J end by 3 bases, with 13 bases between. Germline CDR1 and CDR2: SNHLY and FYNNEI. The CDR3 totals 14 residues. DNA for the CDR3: TGTGCCAGCAGTACAGGGTTCGGGGACACTGAAGCTTTCTTT. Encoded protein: CASSTGFGDTEAFF.

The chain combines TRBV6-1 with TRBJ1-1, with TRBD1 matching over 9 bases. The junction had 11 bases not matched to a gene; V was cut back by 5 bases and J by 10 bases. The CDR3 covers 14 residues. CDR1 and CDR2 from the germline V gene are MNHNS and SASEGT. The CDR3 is CASSPGTGFSLAFF. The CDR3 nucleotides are TGTGCCAGCAGTCCCGGGACAGGGTTCTCGTTAGCTTTCTTT.

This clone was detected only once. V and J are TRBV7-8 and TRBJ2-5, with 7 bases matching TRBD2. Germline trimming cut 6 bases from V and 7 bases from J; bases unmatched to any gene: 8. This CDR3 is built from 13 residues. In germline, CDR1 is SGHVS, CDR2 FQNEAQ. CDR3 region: CASSFLPGGTQYF. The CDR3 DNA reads TGTGCCAGCAGTTTCCTCCCGGGAGGGACCCAGTACTTC.

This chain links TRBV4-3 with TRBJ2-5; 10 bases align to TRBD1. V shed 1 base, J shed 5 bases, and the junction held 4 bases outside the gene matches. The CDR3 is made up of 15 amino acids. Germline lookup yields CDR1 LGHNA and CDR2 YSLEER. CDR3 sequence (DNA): TGCGCCAGCAGCCAAGGGGACAGGGGACATGAGACCCAGTACTTC. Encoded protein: CASSQGDRGHETQYF.

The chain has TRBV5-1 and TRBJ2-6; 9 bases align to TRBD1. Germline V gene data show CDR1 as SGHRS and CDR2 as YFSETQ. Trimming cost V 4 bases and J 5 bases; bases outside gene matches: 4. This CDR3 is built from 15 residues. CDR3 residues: CASSLQGARANVLTF. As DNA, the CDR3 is TGCGCCAGCAGCCTACAGGGGGCTAGGGCCAACGTCCTGACTTTC. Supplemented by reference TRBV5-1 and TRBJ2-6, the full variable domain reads KAGVTQTPRYLIKTRGQQVTLSCSPISGHRSVSWYQQTPGQGLQFLFEYFSETQRNKGNFPGRFSGRQFSNSRSEMNVSTLELGDSALYLCASSLQGARANVLTFGAGSRLTVL.

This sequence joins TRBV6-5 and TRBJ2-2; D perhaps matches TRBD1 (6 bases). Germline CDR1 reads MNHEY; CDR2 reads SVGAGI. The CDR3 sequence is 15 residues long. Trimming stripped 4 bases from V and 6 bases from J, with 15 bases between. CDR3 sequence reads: CASSFGRGESGELFF. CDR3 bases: TGTGCCAGCAGTTTCGGCAGGGGAGAGTCCGGGGAGCTGTTTTTT.

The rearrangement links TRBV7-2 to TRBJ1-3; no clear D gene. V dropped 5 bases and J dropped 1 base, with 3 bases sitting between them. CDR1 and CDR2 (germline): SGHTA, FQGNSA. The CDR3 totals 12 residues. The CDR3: CASSLSGNTIYF. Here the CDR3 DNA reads TGTGCCAGCAGCCTTTCTGGAAACACCATATATTTT.

CDR3 protein: CASSQTTGKDYGYTF. CDR3 DNA sequence: TGCGCCAGCAGCCAAACGACAGGGAAGGACTATGGCTACACCTTC. The V gene is TRBV4-1, the J gene TRBJ1-2; 7 bases line up with TRBD1. V shed 2 bases, J shed 3 bases, and the junction held 6 bases outside the gene matches. The CDR3 contains 15 residues. From germline, CDR1 is MGHRA and CDR2 YSYEKL.